Shown below are 13 T cell receptor beta chains from a single sample sequenced in a study of blood T cell repertoires in COVID-19 (TCRdb year 2020). The library was produced with the immunoSEQ multiplex PCR assay. TCRdb's version of the immuneACCESS table is confined to in-frame rearrangements and falls short of the full clone set. An unresolved V gene accounts for under half of the shortfall where checked; the remainder is of unknown origin. For this sample the table gives 130,000 to 150,000 clones, of which 70% to 80% were detected only once. The top ten clones comprise roughly 4.9% of the sample. Material: peripheral blood. These receptors originate from a woman aged 70-85 years with COVID-19, enrolled during active disease.

This clone is a singleton in its sample. The genes are TRBV6-4 and TRBJ1-3; tentatively, D is TRBD1 (6 bases). There are 15 residues in the CDR3. V was trimmed by 5 bases and J by 4 bases, leaving 15 bases between them. The germline gives CDR1 MRHNA, CDR2 SNTAGT. CDR3 coding DNA: TGTGCCAGCAGTCTCCAGGGGTTGGAAGGAAACACCATATATTTT. Its protein is CASSLQGLEGNTIYF.

V gene TRBV19 combines with J gene TRBJ2-7; 8 bases match TRBD1. J was trimmed by 1 base and V by 8 bases; bases with no gene match: 7. Germline V CDR1 and CDR2: LNHDA, SQIVND (reference sequence). The CDR3 runs 14 residues. As DNA, the CDR3 is TGTGCCAGTGCCCCCAGGACAGGGTCCTACGAGCAGTACTTC. It yields the protein CASAPRTGSYEQYF.

The rearrangement links TRBV20-1 to TRBJ1-2; TRBD1 agrees at 9 bases. CDR3 size: 11 residues. The germline V gene has CDR1 DFQATT and CDR2 SNEGSKA (reference sequence). V shed 5 bases and J 8 bases; nucleotides not matched to a gene: 3. The CDR3, as DNA: TGCAGTGCTGGACAGGGGAAAGGCTACACCTTC. Amino acids: CSAGQGKGYTF.

The chain has TRBV5-1 and TRBJ1-2; weak D call: TRBD1 (6 bases). Trimming pared 3 bases from V and 1 base from J, leaving 16 bases between. The CDR3 loop spans 16 amino acids. From germline, CDR1 is SGHRS and CDR2 YFSETQ. The DNA of the CDR3 is TGCGCCAGCAGCTCAGGACAGTTACGTATTAACTATGGCTACACCTTC. It yields the protein CASSSGQLRINYGYTF.

This chain connects TRBV14 to TRBJ2-2, with 8 bases lining up with TRBD2. Germline CDR1 SGHDN, CDR2 FVKESK. CDR3 length: 15 amino acids. V dropped 3 bases and J dropped 6; count of bases not matched to a gene: 6. The CDR3 region has the DNA TGTGCCAGCAGCCACCTCCGGGGGGGCGCCGGGGAGCTGTTTTTT. Residues: CASSHLRGGAGELFF. The whole variable domain, filled in from reference TRBV14 and TRBJ2-2, reads EAGVTQFPSHSVIEKGQTVTLRCDPISGHDNLYWYRRVMGKEIKFLLHFVKESKQDESGMPNNRFLAERTGGTYSTLKVQPAELEDSGVYFCASSHLRGGAGELFFGEGSRLTVL.

The chain joins TRBV3-1 (or the pseudogene TRBV3-2) to TRBJ1-5; no clear D. In germline, CDR1 is LGHDT, CDR2 YNNKEL (reference sequence). There are 14 residues in the CDR3. Trimming shortened V by 1 base and J by 3 bases, and 7 bases separated the two germline ends. In nucleotides, the CDR3 is TGTGCCAGCAGCCAAGGCGGTTTCAATCAGCCCCAGCATTTT. Amino acid sequence: CASSQGGFNQPQHF.

This clone was seen a single time. V and J are TRBV19 and TRBJ2-5; 16 positions match TRBD2. The germline V gene encodes CDR1 LNHDA and CDR2 SQIVND (reference sequence). The CDR3 contains 19 residues. Losses at the gene ends were 4 bases for V and 1 base for J; bases not matched to a gene: 9. This CDR3 reads CASSTTGTSGGGRQETQYF. In DNA form, the CDR3 reads TGTGCCAGTAGTACCACCGGGACTAGCGGGGGGGGACGCCAAGAGACCCAGTACTTC.

The rearrangement links TRBV20-1 to TRBJ2-3; possible D gene TRBD2, 7 bases. In germline, CDR1 is DFQATT, CDR2 SNEGSKA (reference sequence). Trimming took off 3 bases at V and 5 bases at J, with 21 bases between the two ends. The CDR3 is 16 amino acids. The CDR3 nucleotides read TGCAGTGCTAGTTTGTTTAATCGGGGGGCCGAAGATACGCAGTATTTT. Its protein is CSASLFNRGAEDTQYF.

This clone was seen only a few times. This chain connects TRBV27 to TRBJ1-5; perhaps TRBD1 as D (5 bases). CDR1 and CDR2 from the germline V gene are MNHEY and SMNVEV (reference sequence). CDR3 length: 17 residues. Trimming shortened V by 0 bases and J by 0 bases, and 12 bases separated the two germline ends. The CDR3 loop reads CASSLSGAQYSNQPQHF. Written as DNA, the CDR3 is TGTGCCAGCAGTTTATCAGGGGCCCAATATAGCAATCAGCCCCAGCATTTT.

The chain couples TRBV28 to TRBJ2-3; 12 nucleotides align to TRBD1. Germline V gives CDR1 MDHEN, CDR2 SYDVKM. This CDR3 is built from 15 residues. V lost 3 bases and J lost 11; bases outside the gene matches: 9. The CDR3 spells CASSFPGQGAGGQYF. CDR3 bases: TGTGCCAGCAGTTTTCCGGGACAGGGGGCGGGTGGGCAGTATTTT.

This clone occurred a few times. This sequence joins TRBV28 and TRBJ1-1; D remains ambiguous. The germline CDR1 and CDR2 sequences are MDHEN and SYDVKM. Trimming stripped 6 bases from V and 7 bases from J, with 12 bases between. CDR3 length: 12 amino acids. CDR3 coding DNA: TGTGCCAGCAGCCCCAGTATTCTTGAAGCTTTCTTT. Its protein is CASSPSILEAFF.

This chain connects TRBV7-2 to TRBJ2-5; possible D gene TRBD2, 6 bases. Trimming cost V 3 bases and J 5 bases, with 10 bases left between them. CDR1 and CDR2 from the germline V gene are SGHTA and FQGNSA. This CDR3 is built from 13 residues. CDR3 sequence: CASSFVGGETQYF. The CDR3 region has the DNA TGTGCCAGCAGCTTTGTAGGAGGGGAGACCCAGTACTTC.

This chain uses TRBV29-1 with TRBJ2-7; 7 nucleotides line up with TRBD1. This CDR3 is 15 amino acids long. The junction had 6 bases not matched to a gene; V was cut back by 0 bases and J by 1 base. Germline CDR1 is SQVTM and CDR2 is ANQGSEA. The CDR3 coding sequence is TGCAGCGTTGAAGATAGGGGACAGAGATCCTACGAGCAGTACTTC. It specifies CSVEDRGQRSYEQYF.